This TCR beta chain was sequenced for a study of T cell responses to AZD1222 COVID-19 vaccine. Study outcomes and limitations: The study sampled repertoires only after the peak T cell response. Reportedly, nearly half of unique spike TCRs recognized epitopes outside B.1.351/B.1.1.7 mutations.

Clones were sequenced by immunoSEQ multiplex PCR, and TCRdb holds only the in-frame ones, with some missing. The table has some 130,000 clones, roughly 90% seen once. This clone has only one observation. Its target is not known. The CDR3 length is 15 residues. CDR1 is MNHEY, CDR2 SMNVEV, per germline (reference sequence). The ends were cut back, 5 bases at V and 4 bases at J, with 18 bases in the middle. The input for sequencing was peripheral blood, taken 28 days after the second AZD1222 dose. The chain recombines TRBV27 with TRBJ2-7, with D tentatively TRBD1 or TRBD2 (6 bases each). This TCR came from an adult who received the AZD1222 COVID-19 vaccine. CDR3 region: CASSRGTTYNYEQYF. CDR3 DNA: TGTGCCAGCAGTCGGGGGACAACCTATAATTACGAGCAGTACTTC.